Shown below are 32 T cell receptor beta chains from a single sample sequenced in a study of blood T cell repertoires in COVID-19. Clones were read by immunoSEQ multiplex PCR, and TCRdb kept only the in-frame ones, dropping some. Among roughly 300,000 clones listed, about 90% were seen once. The sequenced sample consisted of PBMCs or T cells enriched from blood (not recorded which). These receptors were taken from a woman in her 30s who had recovered from COVID-19.

The V call is TRBV27, the J call TRBJ2-1; D is ambiguous. V lost 2 bases, J lost 9 bases, and 14 bases lay in between. Germline V gives CDR1 MNHEY, CDR2 SMNVEV (reference sequence). The CDR3 length is 14 residues. CDR3 residues: CASSLEGPPGEQFF. The DNA of the CDR3 is TGTGCCAGCAGTTTAGAAGGCCCCCCGGGTGAGCAGTTCTTC.

The J gene is TRBJ2-5, the V gene TRBV5-1, with 12 bases that match TRBD2. With 2 bases clipped from V and 4 bases from J, the junction kept 6 bases outside the gene matches. The germline V gene has CDR1 SGHRS and CDR2 YFSETQ. The CDR3 is made up of 16 amino acids. CDR3 sequence reads: CASSFRLAGVRETQYF. CDR3 bases: TGCGCCAGCAGCTTTCGACTAGCGGGGGTGAGAGAGACCCAGTACTTC.

The V and J genes are TRBV20-1 and TRBJ1-2; D gene uncertain. Germline assignment: CDR1 DFQATT and CDR2 SNEGSKA (reference sequence). V was clipped by 5 bases and J by 7 bases, with 11 bases between them. The CDR3 covers 11 residues. DNA of the CDR3: TGCAGTGCTGGCGAGGGCGTTGGCTACACCTTC. It specifies CSAGEGVGYTF.

The chain links TRBV6-2 or TRBV6-3 to TRBJ1-5; tentative D call: TRBD1 (6 bases). Trimming shortened V by 2 bases and J by 2 bases, and 22 bases separated the two germline ends. Per germline, CDR1 MNHEY and CDR2 SVGEGT. This CDR3 is built from 19 residues. DNA of the CDR3: TGTGCCAGCAGTTACAGAGACTGGCAAGGGGGAATACGCAATCAGCCCCAGCATTTT. Its protein product is CASSYRDWQGGIRNQPQHF.

This clone was found once. The CDR3 nucleotides read TGTGCCAGCAGCCAAGATCGCGGGACTAGCGGGGGGGAAATATCAGAAGAGCAGTACTTC. Translated, it gives CASSQDRGTSGGEISEEQYF. V usage is TRBV3-1 (or the pseudogene TRBV3-2) and J usage is TRBJ2-7; 16 bases map to TRBD2. V was pared by 0 bases and J by 7 bases, with 15 bases of the junction left unmatched. The CDR3 has 20 amino acids. Germline V gene sequence: CDR1 LGHDT, CDR2 YNNKEL (reference sequence).

CDR3 sequence: CASSQSPGYGYTF. DNA of the CDR3: TGTGCCAGCAGTCAATCCCCCGGGTATGGCTACACCTTC. The chain has TRBV6-5 and TRBJ1-2; D is ambiguous. Germline loops: CDR1 MNHEY, CDR2 SVGAGI. V dropped 5 bases and J dropped 5 bases, with 12 bases sitting between them. This CDR3 contains 13 residues.

The CDR3 sequence is CASSYSAGIAKNIQYF. DNA of the CDR3: TGTGCCAGCAGTTACTCGGCGGGAATAGCCAAAAACATTCAGTACTTC. The gene calls are TRBV6-2 or TRBV6-3 and TRBJ2-4; weak D call: TRBD2 (6 bases). V was shortened by 0 bases and J by 0 bases, with 9 bases between the two germline ends. Germline values: CDR1 MNHEY, CDR2 SVGEGT. This CDR3 spans 16 amino acids.

The rearrangement uses TRBV19 and TRBJ2-2; TRBD2 aligns across 9 bases. V gave up 5 bases and J gave up 5 bases; unmatched junction bases: 6. The germline CDR1 and CDR2 sequences are LNHDA and SQIVND (reference sequence). The CDR3 loop spans 15 amino acids. The CDR3, as DNA: TGTGCCAGTAGTCTGGCGGGGGGGTGGACCGGGGAGCTGTTTTTT. Protein product: CASSLAGGWTGELFF.

CDR3 in DNA: TGTGCCAGCAGTTTAGGACAGACCCATAACTATGGCTACACCTTC. It codes for CASSLGQTHNYGYTF. V and J are TRBV28 and TRBJ1-2, with a possible D match to TRBD1 (6 bases). Trimming took 2 bases from V and 1 from J, leaving 11 bases between them. The CDR3 is made up of 15 amino acids. Germline V lookup: CDR1 MDHEN, CDR2 SYDVKM.

The chain is built from TRBV6-5 and TRBJ1-5; TRBD1 is a possible D gene (5 bases). Germline V gives CDR1 MNHEY, CDR2 SVGAGI. The length of the CDR3 is 14 residues. V was clipped by 6 bases and J by 7 bases, with 16 bases between them. CDR3 in amino acids: CASSSKAGDQPQHF. The CDR3 DNA is TGTGCCAGCAGCAGTAAGGCGGGGGACCAGCCCCAGCATTTT.

Only one count was recorded for this clone. This chain connects TRBV28 to TRBJ2-7, with TRBD2 as a possible D gene (5 bases). The V end lost 1 base, the J end lost 2 bases, and 12 bases lay between the germline ends. The germline gives CDR1 MDHEN, CDR2 SYDVKM. The CDR3 sequence is 15 residues long. The CDR3 DNA sequence: TGTGCCAGCAGTTTATCAACCGGACTCACCTACGAGCAGTACTTC. This codes for CASSLSTGLTYEQYF.

This sequence joins TRBV30 and TRBJ1-2; D might be TRBD1 (5 bases). The ends were cut back, 3 bases at V and 1 base at J, with 9 bases in the middle. Germline V gene sequence: CDR1 GTSNPN, CDR2 SVGIG (reference sequence). CDR3 length equals 13 residues. The CDR3 sequence is CAWSQGSNYGYTF. DNA for the CDR3: TGTGCCTGGAGCCAGGGAAGTAACTATGGCTACACCTTC.

The chain recombines TRBV10-2 with TRBJ1-5; D gene unclear. Per germline, CDR1 WSHSY and CDR2 SAAADI. The CDR3 runs 14 residues. Trimming took 3 bases from V and 0 from J, leaving 6 bases between them. The CDR3 DNA sequence: TGCGCCAGCAGTGACAGGAATAGCAATCAGCCCCAGCATTTT. Protein product: CASSDRNSNQPQHF.

The count of this clone is one. The V and J genes are TRBV6-5 and TRBJ2-7; 9 bases agree with TRBD1. Trimming at V came to 2 bases and at J to 11 bases, leaving 13 bases not matched to a gene. The CDR3 consists of 15 residues. Germline V lookup: CDR1 MNHEY, CDR2 SVGAGI. CDR3 coding DNA: TGTGCCAGCAGTTACCAGGGGGGTATGGGACAGGGAGAGTACTTC. It codes for CASSYQGGMGQGEYF.

The chain is built from TRBV15 and TRBJ1-5, with 8 nucleotides matching TRBD1. Germline CDR1 LNHNV, CDR2 YYDKDF (reference sequence). CDR3 length equals 16 residues. J was trimmed by 4 bases and V by 2 bases; bases with no gene match: 7. Here the CDR3 reads CATSRTGGFGNQPQHF. In DNA, the CDR3 is TGTGCCACCAGCAGAACAGGGGGTTTCGGGAATCAGCCCCAGCATTTT.

The chain links TRBV15 to TRBJ2-7; weak D call: TRBD1 (7 bases). V was clipped by 6 bases and J by 0 bases, with 15 bases between them. Germline-derived CDR1 and CDR2 are LNHNV and YYDKDF (reference sequence). CDR3 length equals 15 residues. The CDR3: CATRAGQRSSYEQYF. Written as DNA, the CDR3 is TGTGCCACCAGGGCGGGACAGCGAAGCTCCTACGAGCAGTACTTC. Drawing the rest from reference TRBV15 and TRBJ2-7, the complete variable domain is DAMVIQNPRYQVTQFGKPVTLSCSQTLNHNVMYWYQQKSSQAPKLLFHYYDKDFNNEADTPDNFQSRRPNTSFCFLDIRSPGLGDTAMYLCATRAGQRSSYEQYFGPGTRLTVT.

This chain links TRBV14 with TRBJ2-5, with 9 bases aligning to TRBD2. This CDR3 region has 16 residues. The germline CDR1 and CDR2 sequences are SGHDN and FVKESK. V trimming: 1 base; J trimming: 4 bases; junction bases outside the gene matches: 7. The DNA for the CDR3 is TGTGCCAGCAGCCAAGCCCCTAGCGGGGTGGGAGAGACCCAGTACTTC. This codes for CASSQAPSGVGETQYF.

J is TRBJ2-5 and V is TRBV3-1 (or the pseudogene TRBV3-2), with TRBD1 as a possible D gene (5 bases). This CDR3 has 14 amino acids. Trimming removed 5 bases from V and 2 bases from J, with 12 bases in between. Germline loops: CDR1 LGHDT, CDR2 YNNKEL (reference sequence). In DNA form, the CDR3 reads TGTGCCAGCAGCTTATTCTCAGGGCAAGAGACCCAGTACTTC. This gives the protein CASSLFSGQETQYF.

This clone has only a few counts. V usage is TRBV28 and J usage is TRBJ1-4; a weak D match, TRBD1 (6 bases). This CDR3 is 17 amino acids long. Germline CDR1 reads MDHEN; CDR2 reads SYDVKM. V gave up 2 bases and J gave up 0 bases, with 13 bases separating them. CDR3 bases: TGTGCCAGCAGTTTAATTCAGGGGTTGACAACTAATGAAAAACTGTTTTTT. It codes for CASSLIQGLTTNEKLFF. Drawing the rest from reference TRBV28 and TRBJ1-4, the complete variable domain is DVKVTQSSRYLVKRTGEKVFLECVQDMDHENMFWYRQDPGLGLRLIYFSYDVKMKEKGDIPEGYSVSREKKERFSLILESASTNQTSMYLCASSLIQGLTTNEKLFFGSGTQLSVL.

This chain links TRBV28 with TRBJ2-2, with 7 bases fitting TRBD1. Looked up from germline, CDR1 is MDHEN and CDR2 is SYDVKM. The CDR3 consists of 17 residues. The V gene end was trimmed by 4 bases and the J gene end by 3 bases; junction bases not matched to a gene: 11. Here the CDR3 DNA reads TGTGCCAGCAGTTCGATAGGTAGGGGGCAGTACACCGGGGAGCTGTTTTTT. Translated: CASSSIGRGQYTGELFF.

This clone was seen only once. The genes are TRBV27 and TRBJ2-1; 7 bases map to TRBD1. This CDR3 region has 16 residues. Germline V gene lookup returns CDR1 MNHEY and CDR2 SMNVEV (reference sequence). Germline trimming cut 5 bases from V and 2 bases from J; bases unmatched to any gene: 9. The CDR3 bases are TGTGCCAGCAGTACCCTCCGGGACAGAGCCTACAATGAGCAGTTCTTC. This translates into CASSTLRDRAYNEQFF.

This chain uses TRBV4-1 with TRBJ1-1, with 7 bases that match TRBD1. With V trimmed by 5 bases and J by 1 base, 4 bases remained unmatched. Germline CDR1 and CDR2: MGHRA and YSYEKL. The CDR3 is made up of 14 amino acids. The CDR3 DNA reads as TGCGCCAGCAGCGAACAGGGGTCGAACACTGAAGCTTTCTTT. This gives the protein CASSEQGSNTEAFF.

The chain has TRBV28 and TRBJ1-1, with 8 bases fitting TRBD1. CDR1 and CDR2 (germline): MDHEN, SYDVKM. With 1 base clipped from V and 11 bases from J, the junction kept 9 bases outside the gene matches. The CDR3 loop spans 14 amino acids. DNA for the CDR3: TGTGCCAGCAGTTTATTGCGGACAGGGACATCCGCTTTCTTT. This encodes CASSLLRTGTSAFF.

As regards this clone: Other DNA sequences in this sample translate to the same CDR3. The gene calls are TRBV27 and TRBJ1-5; tentative D call: TRBD1 (5 bases). CDR3 length equals 14 residues. Trimming shortened V by 2 bases and J by 1 base, and 6 bases separated the two germline ends. CDR1 is MNHEY and CDR2 is SMNVEV in the germline V gene (reference sequence). The DNA of the CDR3 is TGTGCCAGCAGTTTACAGGGCAGCAATCAGCCCCAGCATTTT. Translated: CASSLQGSNQPQHF.

The chain joins TRBV28 to TRBJ1-5, with D unresolved. V was trimmed by 5 bases and J by 3 bases, leaving 8 bases between them. This CDR3 spans 13 amino acids. Germline V CDR1 and CDR2: MDHEN, SYDVKM. This CDR3 reads CASSTGTNQPQHF. In nucleotides, the CDR3 is TGTGCCAGCAGTACGGGAACCAATCAGCCCCAGCATTTT.

The chain employs TRBV28 and TRBJ1-1; D uncertain. The V gene lost 3 bases and the J gene lost 4 bases, with 12 bases spanning the gap. CDR1 and CDR2 from the germline V gene are MDHEN and SYDVKM. This CDR3 contains 14 residues. The CDR3 bases are TGTGCCAGCAGTTTGACCCGGGGTGTCACTGAAGCTTTCTTT. As protein: CASSLTRGVTEAFF.

V usage is TRBV6-1 and J usage is TRBJ2-3; maybe TRBD1 (7 bases). V was cut by 3 bases and J by 3 bases, with 10 bases left in between. The CDR3 runs to 14 residues. CDR1 and CDR2 from the germline V gene are MNHNS and SASEGT. Written as DNA, the CDR3 is TGTGCCAGCAGTGACAGGGGGGAAACAGATACGCAGTATTTT. It encodes CASSDRGETDTQYF.

V gene TRBV7-8 combines with J gene TRBJ2-2; 12 nucleotides agree with TRBD2. Germline CDR1 SGHVS, CDR2 FQNEAQ. This CDR3 comprises 17 residues. Trimming removed 4 bases from V and 1 base from J; junction bases left unmatched: 4. The CDR3 loop is CASSSLAGGGNTGELFF. As DNA, the CDR3 is TGTGCCAGCAGCTCACTAGCGGGGGGAGGGAACACCGGGGAGCTGTTTTTT.

The CDR3 here is CASRERQDVKHGYTF. The CDR3 DNA reads as TGTGCCAGCAGGGAGAGACAGGATGTAAAGCATGGCTACACCTTC. V and J are TRBV6-5 and TRBJ1-2; D is possibly TRBD1 (6 bases). This CDR3 is built from 15 residues. Trimming took 6 bases from V and 6 from J, leaving 20 bases between them. Germline V gives CDR1 MNHEY, CDR2 SVGAGI.

The gene calls are TRBV5-6 and TRBJ2-7, with D perhaps TRBD2 (6 bases). V was trimmed by 6 bases and J by 3 bases, leaving 16 bases between them. The CDR3 length is 14 residues. Germline V gene data show CDR1 as SGHDT and CDR2 as YYEEEE. The CDR3 reads CASTTTDGSYEQYF. The CDR3 DNA reads TGTGCCAGCACCACTACCGACGGGAGCTACGAGCAGTACTTC.

The chain carries TRBV6-5 and TRBJ1-2; 8 bases are shared with TRBD1. V dropped 7 bases and J dropped 5; count of bases not matched to a gene: 6. The germline CDR1 and CDR2 sequences are MNHEY and SVGAGI. The CDR3 extends over 13 amino acids. The CDR3 bases are TGTGCCAGCATCCAGGGGGCGAGGTATGGCTACACCTTC. It translates to CASIQGARYGYTF.

V is TRBV27 and J is TRBJ2-4; D is perhaps TRBD2 (8 bases). CDR1 is MNHEY, CDR2 SMNVEV, per germline (reference sequence). V lost 6 bases and J 0 bases, leaving 12 bases between the germline ends. CDR3 size: 15 residues. CDR3 protein: CASSREGAAKNIQYF. The DNA of the CDR3 is TGTGCCAGCAGCCGGGAGGGGGCAGCCAAAAACATTCAGTACTTC.